What follows are 11 T cell receptor beta chains derived from one specimen sequenced in a study of Ad26.COV2.S vaccination and SARS-CoV-2 variants (dated by TCRdb to about 2021). What this sample's treatment or condition label stands for: about 20 received Ad26.COV2.S at low or high dose, single or two shots; roughly five received placebo; per-sample allocation not given. For vaccine and placebo recipients, the sequenced repertoires came from samples collected on day 63 after the first injection. Library generation was performed with the immunoSEQ multiplex PCR assay. Drawn from immuneACCESS, this table holds only the in-frame rearrangements with V and J called that TCRdb kept. Clones are partly lost; checked studies trace under half to an unresolved V gene and leave the rest unexplained. The sample table lists under 500,000 clones, around 92% of them with a count of one. The biggest ten clones account for around 1.7% of the sample.

Sample: peripheral blood, taken in a trial of Ad26.COV2.S vaccine versus placebo. Receptor source: a person aged 18-65 years who received the Ad26.COV2.S COVID-19 vaccine or a placebo.

This clone was seen just once. The J gene is TRBJ2-7, the V gene TRBV2; 8 bases agree with TRBD1. The CDR3 is made up of 14 amino acids. The ends lost 7 bases at V and 10 bases at J; junction bases unmatched: 15. CDR1 SNHLY and CDR2 FYNNEI come from the germline V gene. Here the CDR3 reads CASNRAAGGEIQYF. DNA of the CDR3: TGTGCCAGCAATCGGGCGGCAGGGGGCGAGATACAGTACTTC.

The rearrangement joins TRBV19 to TRBJ1-5; D is undetermined. This CDR3 spans 15 amino acids. Trimming left V 3 bases short and J 6 bases short, with 15 bases between. From germline, CDR1 is LNHDA and CDR2 SQIVND (reference sequence). CDR3 nucleotide sequence: TGTGCCAGTAGTATCCCCCCGGGGTTGTTTCAGCCCCAGCATTTT. Translating it yields CASSIPPGLFQPQHF.

Notes on this clone: At one of its ends the junction is not consistent with the germline gene, which may arise from a read error. J is TRBJ1-2 and V is TRBV18; D ambiguous. Germline lookup yields CDR1 KGHSH and CDR2 LQKENI. The CDR3 runs 13 residues. As DNA, the CDR3 is TGTGCCAGCTCATCACCAGAGCGGGATGGCTACACCTTC. It encodes CASSSPERDGYTF.

This clone occurred once. Written as DNA, the CDR3 is TGTGCCAGCAGCTTGTTTGAGGGGAATCCAGCTTTCTTT. Translation: CASSLFEGNPAFF. The V gene is TRBV7-9, the J gene TRBJ1-1, with a weak D call TRBD1 (5 bases). CDR1 is SEHNR, CDR2 FQNEAQ, per germline (reference sequence). V was cut by 3 bases and J by 10 bases, with 15 bases left in between. This CDR3 has 13 residues.

The chain carries TRBV6-2 or TRBV6-3 and TRBJ2-5; D unresolved. Germline-derived CDR1 and CDR2 are MNHEY and SVGEGT. V dropped 0 bases and J dropped 1 base, with 9 bases sitting between them. The CDR3 length is 15 residues. DNA for the CDR3: TGTGCCAGCAGTTACTCCACTATGGTCCAAGAGACCCAGTACTTC. Translated, it gives CASSYSTMVQETQYF.

V is TRBV21-1 and J is TRBJ2-7; the table's D call, TRBD1, was not checked against the DNA. TRBV21-1 counts as a pseudogene. This CDR3 has 15 amino acids. CDR3 nucleotides: TGTGCCAGCCGGCCGCGACAGCGTACTTCCTACGAGCAGTACTTC. As protein: CASRPRQRTSYEQYF.

The V gene is TRBV11-2, the J gene TRBJ1-2; D call uncertain. V lost 5 bases, J lost 6 bases, and 16 bases lay in between. The CDR3 totals 14 residues. Germline CDR1 reads SGHAT; CDR2 reads FQNNGV. The CDR3 reads CASSAIWAANGYTF. The CDR3 DNA sequence: TGTGCCAGCAGCGCGATTTGGGCAGCGAATGGCTACACCTTC. The full variable domain, rest sourced from reference TRBV11-2 and TRBJ1-2, is EAGVAQSPRYKIIEKRQSVAFWCNPISGHATLYWYQQILGQGPKLLIQFQNNGVVDDSQLPKDRFSAERLKGVDSTLKIQPAKLEDSAVYLCASSAIWAANGYTFGSGTRLTVV.

The chain combines TRBV5-8 with TRBJ2-7, with D perhaps TRBD1 or TRBD2 (5 bases each). The V end was cut by 1 base, the J end by 4 bases, with 21 bases between. Germline CDR1 and CDR2: SGHTS and YDEGEE. This CDR3 spans 17 amino acids. The CDR3 nucleotides are TGTGCCAGCAGCTTGTCCGACGGGACCTTTGGGCTTTACGAGCAGTACTTC. Translated, it gives CASSLSDGTFGLYEQYF.

This chain joins TRBV7-9 and TRBJ2-7; D is ambiguous. The CDR3 is 12 residues long. V lost 7 bases, J lost 4 bases, and 11 bases lay in between. The germline CDR1 and CDR2 sequences are SEHNR and FQNEAQ (reference sequence). The CDR3 here is CASTRNTYEQYF. CDR3 sequence (DNA): TGTGCCAGCACCCGAAATACTTACGAGCAGTACTTC.

This clone was detected once. The chain joins TRBV10-1 to TRBJ2-3, with D hard to call. The V and J ends lost 3 bases and 5 bases respectively, with 6 bases between them. Germline-derived CDR1 and CDR2 are WNHNN and SYGVQD (reference sequence). This CDR3 contains 12 residues. DNA of the CDR3: TGCGCCAGCAGTGAAACGGGAGATACGCAGTATTTT. Its translation is CASSETGDTQYF.

J is TRBJ2-7 and V is TRBV19, with a weak D call TRBD1 (6 bases). The length of the CDR3 is 14 residues. V shed 3 bases and J shed 3 bases, with 12 bases lying between them. CDR1 and CDR2 from the germline V gene are LNHDA and SQIVND (reference sequence). The CDR3 reads CASSIVGQIYEQYF. As DNA, the CDR3 is TGTGCCAGTAGTATCGTGGGACAAATCTACGAGCAGTACTTC.